Presented here are 11 T cell receptor beta chains from one specimen sequenced in a study of breast tumors, draining lymph nodes, adjacent tissues. Breast cancer patients provided tissue from their axillary draining lymph nodes. Each CDR3 protein gets one entry after TCRdb re-called the multiplex PCR reads with MiXCR. The table records fewer than 85,000 distinct CDR3 sequences, about 21% of them present only once. The sample was axillary lymph node tissue. These receptors were obtained from a female donor with breast cancer. Some clones in this sample may be carry-over from other donors' samples.

This clonotype was recorded at least ten times. This chain connects TRBV5-1 to TRBJ1-2; 8 positions agree with TRBD1. The CDR3 totals 17 residues. V shed 4 bases and J 5 bases; nucleotides not matched to a gene: 16. Germline-derived CDR1 and CDR2 are SGHRS and YFSETQ. The CDR3 DNA follows: TGCGCCAGCAGCAAGACCGGGACAGGCTCTTTAGGGTATGGCTACACCTTC. It encodes CASSKTGTGSLGYGYTF.

This clonotype was detected only a few times. The chain combines TRBV28 with TRBJ2-5; 8 positions agree with TRBD2. From germline, CDR1 is MDHEN and CDR2 SYDVKM. The CDR3 consists of 14 residues. The J segment lost 4 bases and the V segment lost 5 bases, leaving 6 bases of the junction unmatched. CDR3 coding DNA: TGTGCCAGCAGTACTCCGGGACTAGGAGAGACCCAGTACTTC. Its protein product is CASSTPGLGETQYF.

This clonotype turned up a few times. The chain combines TRBV28 with TRBJ1-2; tentative D call: TRBD1 (6 bases). Per germline, CDR1 MDHEN and CDR2 SYDVKM. The CDR3 totals 15 residues. Trimming removed 6 bases from V and 2 bases from J, with 16 bases in between. For the CDR3, the DNA is TGTGCCAGCAGGCGAACAGGGAAGGAGAACTATGGCTACACCTTC. As protein: CASRRTGKENYGYTF.

This clonotype was detected ten times or more. The V gene is TRBV20-1, the J gene TRBJ1-6; the match to TRBD1 covers 8 bases. The trim removed 3 bases at V and 10 bases at J, leaving 8 bases unmatched. The CDR3 extends over 14 amino acids. The germline gives CDR1 DFQATT, CDR2 SNEGSKA (reference sequence). The CDR3 DNA reads as TGCAGTGCTAGCTCCGGGACAGGTTCCTCACCCCTCCACTTT. This gives the protein CSASSGTGSSPLHF.

This clonotype was recorded many times. The chain is built from TRBV6-1 and TRBJ1-2; D is perhaps TRBD1 (5 bases). The germline CDR1 and CDR2 sequences are MNHNS and SASEGT. Between the trimmed V and J ends, which lost 5 bases and 4 bases, there was a span of 14 bases. The CDR3 totals 14 residues. CDR3 nucleotides: TGTGCCAGCAGTATCTCTAGGACAATCTATGGCTACACCTTC. Translating it yields CASSISRTIYGYTF.

The sample holds many counts of this clonotype. The chain has TRBV5-1 and TRBJ2-7; a weak D match, TRBD1 (5 bases). Germline CDR1 reads SGHRS; CDR2 reads YFSETQ. The CDR3 totals 15 residues. V was clipped by 4 bases and J by 0 bases, with 14 bases between them. Written as DNA, the CDR3 is TGCGCCAGCAGCCCTAGGGGATCTAGCTCCTACGAGCAGTACTTC. It yields the protein CASSPRGSSSYEQYF.

This clonotype was seen more than once but under ten times. The rearrangement joins TRBV5-1 to TRBJ2-5; tentative D call: TRBD2 (5 bases). Germline V CDR1 and CDR2: SGHRS, YFSETQ. This CDR3 comprises 13 residues. V lost 4 bases to trimming and J lost 3 bases, with 10 bases between them. This CDR3 reads CASSGSTEETQYF. The CDR3 DNA is TGCGCCAGCAGCGGGAGTACCGAAGAGACCCAGTACTTC.

This clonotype showed up many times. V gene TRBV10-1 combines with J gene TRBJ2-1; D gene uncertain. Germline CDR1 reads WNHNN; CDR2 reads SYGVQD (reference sequence). The germline V and J ends were trimmed by 0 bases and 10 bases, with 10 bases remaining between them. The CDR3 contains 13 residues. This chain's CDR3 is CASSESPDAEQFF. The CDR3 bases are TGCGCCAGCAGTGAGTCACCCGACGCGGAGCAGTTCTTC.

In this sample, this clonotype turned up many times. V is TRBV5-1 and J is TRBJ2-1; 8 bases are a match to TRBD2. Germline V CDR1 and CDR2: SGHRS, YFSETQ. The V segment lost 4 bases and the J segment 2 bases; nucleotides outside the gene matches: 5. The CDR3 spans 15 residues. CDR3 amino acids: CASSRGGGTYNEQFF. The CDR3 DNA follows: TGCGCCAGCAGCCGGGGGGGGGGGACCTACAATGAGCAGTTCTTC.

This clonotype was counted a few times. This may come from a read error, since a much larger clone is one base off. This chain links TRBV5-1 with TRBJ2-1, with D possibly being TRBD2 (6 bases). The CDR3 sequence is 15 residues long. Germline V CDR1 and CDR2: SGHRS, YFSETQ. The CDR3 DNA follows: TGCGCCAGCAGCCCCTTGCCTAGCGTTGTCGATGAGCAGCTCTTC. It yields the protein CASSPLPSVVDEQLF.

This clonotype was seen at least ten times. This sequence joins TRBV7-2 and TRBJ1-5; D might be TRBD1 (5 bases). V was clipped by 4 bases and J by 7 bases, with 14 bases between them. Germline CDR1 and CDR2: SGHTA and FQGNSA. The CDR3 runs to 14 residues. CDR3 nucleotide sequence: TGTGCCAGCAGCTCCAGGGAAGGTCCCCAGCCCCAGCATTTT. This codes for CASSSREGPQPQHF.